The source of this T cell receptor (beta chain) is a study of Ad26.COV2.S vaccination and SARS-CoV-2 variants. Turning to the study itself: The study gave Ad26.COV2.S intramuscularly, once or twice 56 days apart. Whole-study findings and limits: Non-spike TCR breadth did not differ much between vaccine and placebo recipients. It was vaccine recipients, not placebo recipients, who had the higher spike-specific TCR breadth.

This CDR3 has 15 residues. V lost 4 bases, J lost 3 bases, and 8 bases stayed unmatched. The germline V gene has CDR1 MNHEY and CDR2 SVGEGT. This sample's treatment: about 20 received Ad26.COV2.S at low or high dose, single or two shots; several received placebo; per-sample allocation not given. Samples analyzed were those drawn on day 63 after the first vaccine or placebo injection. Worth noting for this clone: The antigen is unknown.

Clones were sequenced by immunoSEQ multiplex PCR, and TCRdb holds only the in-frame ones, with some missing. The data contain around 300,000 clones, around 89% of them singletons. This chain joins TRBV6-2 or TRBV6-3 and TRBJ2-7, with TRBD1 matching 8 bases. This receptor was identified in a person aged 18-65 years who received the Ad26.COV2.S COVID-19 vaccine or a placebo. The input for sequencing was peripheral blood, taken in a trial of Ad26.COV2.S vaccine versus placebo. As DNA, the CDR3 is TGTGCCAGCAGTTCACGCCGGGACAGGCTCTACGAGCAGTACTTC. Its translation is CASSSRRDRLYEQYF.